This T cell receptor beta chain emerged from a study of cytomegalovirus exposure and HLA in healthy donors. Study as a whole: Among around 170 million T cells, an earlier analysis found about 110 million unique TCR beta sequences.

CDR3 length equals 16 residues. CDR1 is LNHDA and CDR2 is SQIVND in the germline V gene (reference sequence). V was clipped by 0 bases and J by 4 bases, with 14 bases between them. Notes on the study in general: Data from an earlier analysis indicated that most TCR beta V segments were productive either about 90% or about 30% of the time. TCR beta chains numbering more than 150 were designated cytomegalovirus-associated.

For this clone: As yet, its antigen is unknown.

PCR employed 60 Vbeta and 13 Jbeta primers. Sequenced by immunoSEQ multiplex PCR; TCRdb stores in-frame clones only, minus some. The table includes about 160,000 clones, approximately 80% detected once. Donors in the study were healthy people who gave bone marrow. This receptor was identified in a male donor in good health and CMV-seropositive. The chain recombines TRBV19 with TRBJ2-3; D ambiguous. Material for sequencing was PBMCs. This CDR3 reads CASSIDGLVTADTQYF. In nucleotides, the CDR3 is TGTGCCAGTAGTATAGATGGCCTAGTTACCGCAGATACGCAGTATTTT.